The rows below give T cell receptor beta chains drawn from one sample of a study of yellow fever vaccine responses in identical twins. Each CDR3 protein gets one entry after TCRdb re-called the RT-PCR reads with MiXCR. Counted here are 3,000 to 4,500 distinct CDR3 sequences, 90% occurring once; the ten biggest clones make up less than 2%. The source was T cells from blood (PBMCs), unsorted or a sorted subset (not recorded which), collected before or after yellow fever vaccination (not recorded which). All receptors derive from a woman aged 18-29 years who received the yellow fever vaccine. Both conserved end residues are part of each CDR3. The D gene is left open where the match is weak.

len,v_gene,j_gene,d_gene,CDR3aa,CDR3nt
13,TRBV27,TRBJ2-7,NA,CGSSLGPSYEQYF,TGTGGCAGCAGTTTAGGTCCCTCCTACGAGCAGTACTTC